This T cell receptor (beta chain) was sequenced during a study of OX40 agonist ivuxolimab in advanced cancers. Study background: Patients with hepatocellular carcinoma, melanoma, renal cell or head and neck cancer made up the dose-escalation patients.

Autoimmune disease history or systemic immunosuppression disqualified patients. Blood sampling was done at baseline, cycle 4 day 1, and cycle 7 day 1. This clone was counted once. What it binds is unknown. Study results and caveats: Normalized T-cell clonal expansion was also low in some nonresponders.

CDR3 length equals 15 residues. Germline V gives CDR1 SGHVS, CDR2 FNYEAQ. The V end lost 4 bases, the J end lost 1 base, and 13 bases lay between the germline ends. This table comes from immunoSEQ multiplex PCR, and its TCRdb copy is limited to in-frame clones, with some not included. The sample lists roughly 66,000 clones, 80% occurring once. The V and J genes are TRBV7-6 and TRBJ1-1; maybe TRBD1 (6 bases). Sample: CD4+ or CD8+ T cells sorted from blood, taken in a trial of the OX40 agonist ivuxolimab. The clonotype originates from an adult with an advanced solid tumor such as melanoma, head and neck, liver or kidney cancer. This chain's CDR3 is CASSSHRGGNTEAFF. The CDR3 nucleotides are TGTGCCAGCAGCTCCCATAGGGGGGGGAACACTGAAGCTTTCTTT.